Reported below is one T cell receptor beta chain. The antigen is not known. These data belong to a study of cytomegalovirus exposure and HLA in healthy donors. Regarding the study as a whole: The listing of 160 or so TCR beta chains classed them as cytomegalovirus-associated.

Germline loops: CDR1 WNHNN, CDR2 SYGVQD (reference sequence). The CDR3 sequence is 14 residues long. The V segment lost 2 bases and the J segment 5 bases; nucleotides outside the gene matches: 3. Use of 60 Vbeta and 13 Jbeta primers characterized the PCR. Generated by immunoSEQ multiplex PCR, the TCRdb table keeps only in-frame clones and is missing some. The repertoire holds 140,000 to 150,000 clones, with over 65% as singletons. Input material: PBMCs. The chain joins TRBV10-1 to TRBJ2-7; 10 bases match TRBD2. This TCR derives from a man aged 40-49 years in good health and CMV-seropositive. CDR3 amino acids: CASSELAGDNEQYF. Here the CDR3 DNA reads TGCGCCAGCAGTGAGCTAGCGGGAGACAACGAGCAGTACTTC.